Each of the 16 T cell receptor beta chains below was sequenced from the same sample in a study of T cells expressing NK-cell markers. From its re-call of the 5' RACE reads, TCRdb lists each CDR3 protein once, without DNA. The repertoire table contains 350,000 to 450,000 distinct CDR3 sequences. The material sequenced was blood T cells: a sorted CD56 or NKG2C T cell subset, CD4+ or CD8+ T cells, or bulk PBMC T cells (not recorded which). The receptors were sampled from a man aged 18 to 69 in good health.

The genes are TRBV28 and TRBJ2-3; TCRdb gives TRBD1 as the D gene, but with no DNA this cannot be confirmed. This CDR3 contains 14 residues. Germline V CDR1 and CDR2: MDHEN, SYDVKM. This chain's CDR3 is CASRRGRQADTQYF.

The chain employs TRBV5-6 and TRBJ2-7; the TCRdb call, TRBD1, lacks DNA for checking. CDR1 and CDR2 from the germline V gene are SGHDT and YYEEEE. CDR3 length equals 17 residues. CDR3: CASSLDPFRDRTYEQYF.

CDR3 sequence: CASSQLKAGGEYNEQFF. The rearrangement links TRBV14 to TRBJ2-1; TCRdb gives TRBD2 as the D gene, but with no DNA this cannot be confirmed. Germline V gene data show CDR1 as SGHDN and CDR2 as FVKESK. The CDR3 is 17 amino acids.

The CDR3 protein is CASSPMDSSYEQYF. The chain recombines TRBV13 with TRBJ2-7. The V gene's germline CDR1 is PRHDT and CDR2 FYEKMQ (reference sequence). The CDR3 is 14 residues long.

CDR3 in amino acids: CASSYSLSSGVPGPQQYF. This chain uses TRBV6-5 with TRBJ2-7; TCRdb lists TRBD2, though no DNA is available to test this call. The CDR3 extends over 18 amino acids. Germline CDR1 is MNHEY and CDR2 is SVGAGI.

The CDR3 loop reads CATTARGRAQHF. The chain is built from TRBV12-3 or TRBV12-4 and TRBJ1-5; the D call of TRBD1 rests on TCRdb alone, since no DNA is present to check it. CDR3 size: 12 residues.

The CDR3 is CASSLAPGREYNEQFF. This chain joins TRBV7-8 and TRBJ2-1; absent DNA, TCRdb's TRBD1 call cannot be checked. This CDR3 spans 16 amino acids. Per the germline V gene, CDR1 is SGHVS and CDR2 is FQNEAQ.

This chain joins TRBV27 and TRBJ2-1; the D call from TCRdb, TRBD2, cannot be confirmed without DNA. Per the germline V gene, CDR1 is MNHEY and CDR2 is SMNVEV (reference sequence). This CDR3 comprises 14 residues. The CDR3 sequence: CASSLRGTYNEQFF.

The chain uses TRBV14 and TRBJ2-7; TCRdb indicates TRBD1, and absent DNA this call remains unverified. CDR3 length: 15 amino acids. From germline, CDR1 is SGHDN and CDR2 FVKESK. CDR3 amino acids: CASSPGGGQGSEQYF. The variable domain in full, completed from reference TRBV14 and TRBJ2-7, reads EAGVTQFPSHSVIEKGQTVTLRCDPISGHDNLYWYRRVMGKEIKFLLHFVKESKQDESGMPNNRFLAERTGGTYSTLKVQPAELEDSGVYFCASSPGGGQGSEQYFGPGTRLTVT.

The chain couples TRBV24-1 to TRBJ2-2; TCRdb's D call of TRBD1 is untestable without DNA. CDR1 is KGHDR and CDR2 is SFDVKD in the germline V gene. The CDR3 length is 17 residues. CDR3 region: CATSPTLGTGNTGELFF.

This chain joins TRBV11-2 and TRBJ2-7; lacking DNA, the TRBD2 call made by TCRdb goes unchecked. The CDR3 has 16 amino acids. Germline lookup yields CDR1 SGHAT and CDR2 FQNNGV. The CDR3: CASKGLAGPYSYEQYF.

The chain's CDR3 is CATSDLDRINTGELFF. This chain connects TRBV24-1 to TRBJ2-2; as DNA is missing, the TRBD1 call by TCRdb cannot be tested. CDR1 KGHDR and CDR2 SFDVKD come from the germline V gene. CDR3 size: 16 residues.

The chain is built from TRBV12-3 or TRBV12-4 and TRBJ2-7. This CDR3 has 15 amino acids. The CDR3 protein is CASSLRLLGLYEQYF.

V gene TRBV25-1 combines with J gene TRBJ2-3; TCRdb proposes TRBD2, but this gene call is untestable without DNA. There are 16 residues in the CDR3. In germline, CDR1 is MGHDK, CDR2 SYGVNS. The CDR3 sequence: CASSEGMRGLTDTQYF.

The V and J genes are TRBV9 and TRBJ2-7; TCRdb names TRBD1, which stays unverified in the absence of DNA. Germline-derived CDR1 and CDR2 are SGDLS and YYNGEE. The CDR3 is 15 residues long. CDR3 sequence reads: CASSVAQGRIYEQYF.

The genes are TRBV4-1 and TRBJ2-2. CDR3 length equals 16 residues. Germline lookup yields CDR1 MGHRA and CDR2 YSYEKL. The CDR3 protein is CASSQWKELNTGELFF.